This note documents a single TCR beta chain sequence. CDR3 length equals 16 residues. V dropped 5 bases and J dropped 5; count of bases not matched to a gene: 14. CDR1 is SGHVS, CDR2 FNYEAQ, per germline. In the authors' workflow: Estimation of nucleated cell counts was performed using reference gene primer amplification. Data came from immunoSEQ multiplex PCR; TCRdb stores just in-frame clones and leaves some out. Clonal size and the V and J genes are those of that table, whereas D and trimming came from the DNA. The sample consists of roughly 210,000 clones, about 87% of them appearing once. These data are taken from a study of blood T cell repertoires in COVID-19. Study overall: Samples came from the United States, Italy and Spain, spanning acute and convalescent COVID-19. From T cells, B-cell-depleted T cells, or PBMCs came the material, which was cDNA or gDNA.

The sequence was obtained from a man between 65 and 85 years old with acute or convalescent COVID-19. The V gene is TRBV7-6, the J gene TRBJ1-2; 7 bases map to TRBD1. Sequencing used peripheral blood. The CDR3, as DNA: TGTGCCAGCAGCCCTTTAAGTGGGACAGCAGATTATGGCTACACCTTC. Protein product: CASSPLSGTADYGYTF. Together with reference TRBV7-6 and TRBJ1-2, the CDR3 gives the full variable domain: GAGVSQSPRYKVTKRGQDVALRCDPISGHVSLYWYRQALGQGPEFLTYFNYEAQQDKSGLPNDRFSAERPEGSISTLTIQRTEQRDSAMYRCASSPLSGTADYGYTFGSGTRLTVV.